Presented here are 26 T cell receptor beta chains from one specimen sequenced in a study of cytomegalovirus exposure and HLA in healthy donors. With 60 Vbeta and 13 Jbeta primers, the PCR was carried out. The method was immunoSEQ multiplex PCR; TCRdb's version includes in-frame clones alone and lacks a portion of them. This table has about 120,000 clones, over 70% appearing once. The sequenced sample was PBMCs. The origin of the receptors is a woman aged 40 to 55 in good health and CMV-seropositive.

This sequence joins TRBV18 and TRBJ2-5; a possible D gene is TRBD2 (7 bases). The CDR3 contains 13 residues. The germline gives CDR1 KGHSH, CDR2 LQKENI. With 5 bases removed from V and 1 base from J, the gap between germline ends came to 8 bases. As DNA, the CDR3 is TGTGCCAGCTCAGGGGGGGCCCAAGAGACCCAGTACTTC. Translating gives CASSGGAQETQYF.

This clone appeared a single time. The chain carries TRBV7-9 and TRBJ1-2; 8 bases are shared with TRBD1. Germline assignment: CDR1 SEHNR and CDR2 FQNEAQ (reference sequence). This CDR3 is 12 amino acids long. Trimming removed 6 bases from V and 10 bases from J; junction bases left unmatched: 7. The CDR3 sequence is CASSTTGDIYTF. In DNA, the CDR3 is TGTGCCAGCAGTACGACAGGGGATATCTACACCTTC.

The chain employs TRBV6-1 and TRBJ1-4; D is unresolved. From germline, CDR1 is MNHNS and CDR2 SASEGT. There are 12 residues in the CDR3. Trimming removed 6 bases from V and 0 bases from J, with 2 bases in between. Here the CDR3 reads CASSATNEKLFF. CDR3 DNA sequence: TGTGCCAGCAGCGCAACTAATGAAAAACTGTTTTTT.

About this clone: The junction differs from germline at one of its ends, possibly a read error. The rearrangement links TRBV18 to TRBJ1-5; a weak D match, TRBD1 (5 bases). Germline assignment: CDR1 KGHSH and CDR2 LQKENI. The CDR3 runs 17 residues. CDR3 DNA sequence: TGTGTCAGCTCACTCCAAACAGGATTGATTAGCAATCAGCCCCAGCATTTT. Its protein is CVSSLQTGLISNQPQHF.

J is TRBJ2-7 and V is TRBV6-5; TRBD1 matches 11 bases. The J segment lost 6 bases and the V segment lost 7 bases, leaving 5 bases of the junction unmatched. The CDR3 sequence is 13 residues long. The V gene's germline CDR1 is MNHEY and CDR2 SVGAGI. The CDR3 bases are TGTGCCAGCACCGGGACAGGGGGGGCCGAGCAGTACTTC. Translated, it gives CASTGTGGAEQYF.

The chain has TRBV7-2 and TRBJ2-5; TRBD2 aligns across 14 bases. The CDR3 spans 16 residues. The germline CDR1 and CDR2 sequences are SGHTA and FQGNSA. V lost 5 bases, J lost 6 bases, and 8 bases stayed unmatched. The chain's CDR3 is CASSRLAGGHEKTQYF. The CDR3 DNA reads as TGTGCCAGCAGCAGACTAGCGGGGGGGCACGAAAAGACCCAGTACTTC. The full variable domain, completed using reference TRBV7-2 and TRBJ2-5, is GAGVSQSPSNKVTEKGKDVELRCDPISGHTALYWYRQSLGQGLEFLIYFQGNSAPDKSGLPSDRFSAERTGGSVSTLTIQRTQQEDSAVYLCASSRLAGGHEKTQYFGPGTRLLVL.

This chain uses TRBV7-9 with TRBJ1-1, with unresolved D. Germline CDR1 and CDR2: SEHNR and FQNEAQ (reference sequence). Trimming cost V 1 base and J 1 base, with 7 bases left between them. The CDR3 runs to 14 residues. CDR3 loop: CASSLVRSNTEAFF. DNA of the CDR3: TGTGCCAGCAGCTTAGTACGGTCGAACACTGAAGCTTTCTTT. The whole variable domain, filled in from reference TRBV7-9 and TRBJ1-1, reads DTGVSQNPRHKITKRGQNVTFRCDPISEHNRLYWYRQTLGQGPEFLTYFQNEAQLEKSRLLSDRFSAERPKGSFSTLEIQRTEQGDSAMYLCASSLVRSNTEAFFGQGTRLTVV.

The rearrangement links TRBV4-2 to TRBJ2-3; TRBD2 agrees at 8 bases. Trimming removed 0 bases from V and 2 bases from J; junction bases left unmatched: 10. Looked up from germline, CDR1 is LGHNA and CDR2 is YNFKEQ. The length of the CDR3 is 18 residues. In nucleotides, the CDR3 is TGTGCCAGCAGCCAAGATTCAGTAGCGGGGACTCCCACAGATACGCAGTATTTT. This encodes CASSQDSVAGTPTDTQYF.

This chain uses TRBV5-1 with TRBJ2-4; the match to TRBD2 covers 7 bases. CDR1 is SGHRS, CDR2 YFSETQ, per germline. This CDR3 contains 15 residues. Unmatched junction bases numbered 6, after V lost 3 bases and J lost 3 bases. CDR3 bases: TGCGCCAGCAGCTCAAGCGGGGTTAACAAAAACATTCAGTACTTC. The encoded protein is CASSSSGVNKNIQYF.

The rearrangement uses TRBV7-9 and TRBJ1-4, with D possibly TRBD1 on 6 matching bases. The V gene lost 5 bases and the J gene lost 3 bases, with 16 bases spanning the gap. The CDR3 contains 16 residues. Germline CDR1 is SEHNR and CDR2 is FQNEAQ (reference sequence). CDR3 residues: CASSPTTGAPNEKLFF. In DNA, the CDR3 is TGTGCCAGCAGCCCTACGACAGGCGCCCCTAATGAAAAACTGTTTTTT.

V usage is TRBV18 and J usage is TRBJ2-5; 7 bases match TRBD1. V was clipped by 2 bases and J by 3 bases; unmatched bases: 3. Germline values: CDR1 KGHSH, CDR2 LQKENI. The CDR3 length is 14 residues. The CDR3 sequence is CASSPSTGKETQYF. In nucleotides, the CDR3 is TGTGCCAGCTCACCATCGACAGGGAAAGAGACCCAGTACTTC.

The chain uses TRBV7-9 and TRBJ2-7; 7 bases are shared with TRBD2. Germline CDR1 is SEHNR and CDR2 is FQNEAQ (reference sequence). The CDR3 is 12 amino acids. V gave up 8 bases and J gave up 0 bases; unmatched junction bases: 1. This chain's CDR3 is CASQRDSYEQYF. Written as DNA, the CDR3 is TGTGCCAGCCAGCGGGACTCCTACGAGCAGTACTTC.

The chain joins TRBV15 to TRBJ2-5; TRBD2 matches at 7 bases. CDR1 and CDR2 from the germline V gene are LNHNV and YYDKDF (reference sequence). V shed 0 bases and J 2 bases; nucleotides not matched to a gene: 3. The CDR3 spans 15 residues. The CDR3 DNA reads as TGTGCCACCAGCAGAGATGGGGGGGAACAAGAGACCCAGTACTTC. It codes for CATSRDGGEQETQYF.

As DNA, the CDR3 is TGCGCCAGCAGCCAAGATCGTACGGGTCCTACCTACGAGCAGTACTTC. It is translated as CASSQDRTGPTYEQYF. The gene calls are TRBV4-1 and TRBJ2-7; no clear D. Trimming stripped 0 bases from V and 2 bases from J, with 14 bases between. Per the germline V gene, CDR1 is MGHRA and CDR2 is YSYEKL. This CDR3 has 16 amino acids.

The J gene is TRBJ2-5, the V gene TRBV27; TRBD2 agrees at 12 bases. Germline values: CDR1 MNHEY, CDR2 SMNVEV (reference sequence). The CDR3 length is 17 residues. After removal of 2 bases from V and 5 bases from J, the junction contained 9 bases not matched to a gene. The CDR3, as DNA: TGTGCCAGCAGTTTAGACCCTAGCGGGAGGGCAGGGGAGACCCAGTACTTC. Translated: CASSLDPSGRAGETQYF.

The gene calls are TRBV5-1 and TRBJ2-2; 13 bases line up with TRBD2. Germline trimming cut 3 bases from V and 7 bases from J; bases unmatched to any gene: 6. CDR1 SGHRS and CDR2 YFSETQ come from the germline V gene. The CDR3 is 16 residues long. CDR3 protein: CASSYGTSGVVGELFF. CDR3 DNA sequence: TGCGCCAGCAGCTACGGGACTAGCGGGGTTGTCGGGGAGCTGTTTTTT.

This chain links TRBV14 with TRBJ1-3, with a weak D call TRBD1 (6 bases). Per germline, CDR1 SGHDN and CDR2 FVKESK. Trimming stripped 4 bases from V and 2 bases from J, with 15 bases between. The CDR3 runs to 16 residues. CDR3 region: CASSREGGKAGNTIYF. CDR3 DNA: TGTGCCAGCAGCCGAGAAGGGGGAAAGGCTGGAAACACCATATATTTT.

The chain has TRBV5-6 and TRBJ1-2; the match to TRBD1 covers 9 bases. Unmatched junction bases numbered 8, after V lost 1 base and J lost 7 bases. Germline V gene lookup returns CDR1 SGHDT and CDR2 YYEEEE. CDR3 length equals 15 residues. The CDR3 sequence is CASSLWWDRVGGYTF. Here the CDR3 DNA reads TGTGCCAGCAGCTTGTGGTGGGACAGGGTCGGTGGCTACACCTTC.

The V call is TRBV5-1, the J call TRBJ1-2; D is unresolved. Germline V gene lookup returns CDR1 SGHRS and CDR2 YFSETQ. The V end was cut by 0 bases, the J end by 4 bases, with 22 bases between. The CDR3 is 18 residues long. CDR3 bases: TGCGCCAGCAGCTTGGGGGTGATGGGCAGACTAAGGGCCTATGGCTACACCTTC. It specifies CASSLGVMGRLRAYGYTF. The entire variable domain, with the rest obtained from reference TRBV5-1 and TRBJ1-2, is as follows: KAGVTQTPRYLIKTRGQQVTLSCSPISGHRSVSWYQQTPGQGLQFLFEYFSETQRNKGNFPGRFSGRQFSNSRSEMNVSTLELGDSALYLCASSLGVMGRLRAYGYTFGSGTRLTVV.

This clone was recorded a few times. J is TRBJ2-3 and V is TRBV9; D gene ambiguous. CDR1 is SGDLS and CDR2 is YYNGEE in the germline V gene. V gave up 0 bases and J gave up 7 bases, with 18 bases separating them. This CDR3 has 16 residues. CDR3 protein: CASSVEERSLVNTQYF. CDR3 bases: TGTGCCAGCAGCGTAGAAGAGAGAAGTTTGGTAAATACGCAGTATTTT.

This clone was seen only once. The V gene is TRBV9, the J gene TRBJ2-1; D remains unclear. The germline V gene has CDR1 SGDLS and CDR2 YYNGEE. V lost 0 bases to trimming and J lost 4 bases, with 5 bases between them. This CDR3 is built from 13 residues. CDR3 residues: CASSVGVYNEQFF. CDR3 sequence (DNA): TGTGCCAGCAGCGTAGGAGTTTACAATGAGCAGTTCTTC.

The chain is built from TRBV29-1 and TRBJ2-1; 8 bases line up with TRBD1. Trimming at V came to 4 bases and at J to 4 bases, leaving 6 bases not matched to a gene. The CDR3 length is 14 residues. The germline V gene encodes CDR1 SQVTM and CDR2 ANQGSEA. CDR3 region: CSVVPDRVYNEQFF. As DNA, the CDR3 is TGCAGCGTTGTCCCGGACAGGGTTTACAATGAGCAGTTCTTC.

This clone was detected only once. CDR3 in amino acids: CASSSAGSSNQPQHF. Written as DNA, the CDR3 is TGTGCCAGCAGCTCTGCAGGGTCTAGCAATCAGCCCCAGCATTTT. J is TRBJ1-5 and V is TRBV7-9, with D perhaps TRBD1 (5 bases). This CDR3 is built from 15 residues. Germline V CDR1 and CDR2: SEHNR, FQNEAQ (reference sequence). The V gene lost 4 bases and the J gene lost 0 bases, with 10 bases spanning the gap.

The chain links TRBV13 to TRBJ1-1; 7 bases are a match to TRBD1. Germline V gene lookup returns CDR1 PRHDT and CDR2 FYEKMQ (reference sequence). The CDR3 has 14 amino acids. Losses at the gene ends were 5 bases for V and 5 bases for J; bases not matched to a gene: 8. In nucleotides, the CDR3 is TGTGCCAGCAGCCCCCGGGACAGTTGGACTGAAGCTTTCTTT. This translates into CASSPRDSWTEAFF.

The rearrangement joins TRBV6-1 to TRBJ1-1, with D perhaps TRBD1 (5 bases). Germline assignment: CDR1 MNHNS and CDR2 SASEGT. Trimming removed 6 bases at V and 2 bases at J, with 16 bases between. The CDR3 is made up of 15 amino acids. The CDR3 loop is CASSPTVGANTEAFF. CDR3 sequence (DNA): TGTGCCAGCAGCCCAACGGTAGGGGCCAACACTGAAGCTTTCTTT.

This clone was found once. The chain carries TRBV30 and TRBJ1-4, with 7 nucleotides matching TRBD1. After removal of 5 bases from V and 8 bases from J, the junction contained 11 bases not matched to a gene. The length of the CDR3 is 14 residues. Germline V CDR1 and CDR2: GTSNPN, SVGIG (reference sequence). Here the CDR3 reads CAWLPSGGSEKLFF. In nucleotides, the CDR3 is TGTGCCTGGCTTCCCTCAGGGGGGTCCGAAAAACTGTTTTTT.